These 2 T cell receptor beta chains were sequenced from one sample in a study of radiotherapy plus CTLA-4 blockade in lung cancer. The repertoire was sequenced with immunoSEQ multiplex PCR; TCRdb's copy has only in-frame clones and lacks some. Seen here are 57,000 or so clones, around three quarters observed once, and the top ten hold about 4.4%. The source material was peripheral blood, sampled from a patient treated with radiotherapy plus ipilimumab. These receptors were collected from a human donor with non-small cell lung cancer who had a complete response to radiotherapy plus ipilimumab.

The rearrangement joins TRBV7-6 to TRBJ1-2; 8 bases align to TRBD1. Germline CDR1 reads SGHVS; CDR2 reads FNYEAQ. CDR3 length: 15 amino acids. Losses at the gene ends were 5 bases for V and 4 bases for J; bases not matched to a gene: 9. The DNA of the CDR3 is TGTGCCAGCAGCCTGCGGCCGACAGGGGCCTATGGCTACACCTTC. Residues: CASSLRPTGAYGYTF.

This sequence joins TRBV28 and TRBJ1-1; D is perhaps TRBD1 (6 bases). CDR1 is MDHEN and CDR2 is SYDVKM in the germline V gene. This CDR3 is 14 amino acids long. V gave up 4 bases and J gave up 4 bases, with 13 bases separating them. The CDR3 DNA is TGTGCCAGCAGTTCCTCAGGGGTTAGCACTGAAGCTTTCTTT. The encoded protein is CASSSSGVSTEAFF. The full variable domain, rest sourced from reference TRBV28 and TRBJ1-1, is DVKVTQSSRYLVKRTGEKVFLECVQDMDHENMFWYRQDPGLGLRLIYFSYDVKMKEKGDIPEGYSVSREKKERFSLILESASTNQTSMYLCASSSSGVSTEAFFGQGTRLTVV.